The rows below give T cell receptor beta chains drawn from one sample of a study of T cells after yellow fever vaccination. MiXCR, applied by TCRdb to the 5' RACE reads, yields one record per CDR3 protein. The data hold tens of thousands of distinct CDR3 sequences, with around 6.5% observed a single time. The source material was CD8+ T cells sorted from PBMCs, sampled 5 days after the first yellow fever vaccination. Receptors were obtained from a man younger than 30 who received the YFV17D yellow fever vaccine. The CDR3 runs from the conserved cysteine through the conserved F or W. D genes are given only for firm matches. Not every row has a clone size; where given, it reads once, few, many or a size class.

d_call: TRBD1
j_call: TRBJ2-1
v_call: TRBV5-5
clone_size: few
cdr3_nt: TGTGCCAGCAGCTTGGAGGTAGTGCAGGGGGCCTCCTACAATGAGCAGTTCTTC
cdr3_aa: CASSLEVVQGASYNEQFF

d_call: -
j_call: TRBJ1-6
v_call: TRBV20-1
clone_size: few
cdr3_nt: TGCAGTGCTAGAGATCGGGAGAGCTCCTATAATTCACCCCTCCACTTT
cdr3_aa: CSARDRESSYNSPLHF

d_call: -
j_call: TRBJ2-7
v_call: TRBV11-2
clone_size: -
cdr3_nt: TGTGCCAGCAGCTTAGCTTCAAGGAGCTCCTACGAGCAGTACTTC
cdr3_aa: CASSLASRSSYEQYF

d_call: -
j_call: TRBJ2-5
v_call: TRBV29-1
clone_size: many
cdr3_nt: TGCAGCGTTGAAGATCAGTCGGAGACCCAGTACTTC
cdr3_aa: CSVEDQSETQYF

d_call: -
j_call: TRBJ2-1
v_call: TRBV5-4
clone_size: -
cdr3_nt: TGTGCCAGCAGCCGGCCAGAAAGCTCCTACAATGAGCAGTTCTTC
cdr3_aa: CASSRPESSYNEQFF

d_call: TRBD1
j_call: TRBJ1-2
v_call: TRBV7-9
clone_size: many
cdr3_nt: TGTGCCAGCAGCTTAGACGGGACAGGAACTAACTATGGCTACACCTTC
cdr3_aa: CASSLDGTGTNYGYTF

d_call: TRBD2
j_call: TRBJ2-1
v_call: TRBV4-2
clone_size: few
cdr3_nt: TGTGCCAGCAGCCCACGCGCTAGCGGGGGGGCTGAGCAGTTCTTC
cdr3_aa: CASSPRASGGAEQFF

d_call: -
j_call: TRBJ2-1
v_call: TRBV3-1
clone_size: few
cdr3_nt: TGTGCCAGCAGCCCCTATGCGGGCCCCTACAATGAGCAGTTCTTC
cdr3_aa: CASSPYAGPYNEQFF

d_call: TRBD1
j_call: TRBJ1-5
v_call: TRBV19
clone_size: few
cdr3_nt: TGTGCCAGTAGTATCCGACAGGGGATCGTTCAGCCCCAGCATTTT
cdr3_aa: CASSIRQGIVQPQHF

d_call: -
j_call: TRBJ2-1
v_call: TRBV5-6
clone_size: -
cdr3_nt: TGTGCCAGCAGCCGCTCGGGGGTCCTGTACAATGAGCAGTTCTTC
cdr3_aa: CASSRSGVLYNEQFF

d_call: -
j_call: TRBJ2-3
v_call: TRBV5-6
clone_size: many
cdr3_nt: TGTGCCAGCAGCTTGGTCCATCACTATAGGGATGAAGACACAGATACGCAGTATTTT
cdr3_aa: CASSLVHHYRDEDTDTQYF

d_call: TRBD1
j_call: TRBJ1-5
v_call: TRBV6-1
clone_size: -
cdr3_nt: TGTGCCAGCAGAAAGGACAGGGCGTATCAGCCCCAGCATTTT
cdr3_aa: CASRKDRAYQPQHF

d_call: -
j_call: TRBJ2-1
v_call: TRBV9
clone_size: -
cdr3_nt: TGTGCCAGCAGCGTAGACAACTCCGCGAAGAATGAGCAGTTCTTC
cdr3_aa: CASSVDNSAKNEQFF

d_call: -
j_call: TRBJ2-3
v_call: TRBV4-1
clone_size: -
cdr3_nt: TGCGCCAGCACCTCAAGAGGGGGGGAGGGGGCTGCAGGAGGGGCAGATACGCAGTATTTT
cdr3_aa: CASTSRGGEGAAGGADTQYF

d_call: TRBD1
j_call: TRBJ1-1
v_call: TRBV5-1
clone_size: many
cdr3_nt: TGCGCCAGCAGCAGGAGGGACAGGAACACTGAAGCTTTCTTT
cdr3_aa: CASSRRDRNTEAFF

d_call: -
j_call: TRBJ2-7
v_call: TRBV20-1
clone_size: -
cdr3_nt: TGCAGTGCTTACCCCCGGGACAACTACGAGCAGTACTTC
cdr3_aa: CSAYPRDNYEQYF

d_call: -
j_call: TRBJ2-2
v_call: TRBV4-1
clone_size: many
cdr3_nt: TGCGCCAGCAACCCCCAGGGGAACACCGGGGAGCTGTTTTTT
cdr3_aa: CASNPQGNTGELFF

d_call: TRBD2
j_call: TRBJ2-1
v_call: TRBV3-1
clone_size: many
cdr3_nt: TGTGCCAGCAGCCACGCGGAGCGGGGCTCCTACAATGAGCAGTTCTTC
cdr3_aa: CASSHAERGSYNEQFF

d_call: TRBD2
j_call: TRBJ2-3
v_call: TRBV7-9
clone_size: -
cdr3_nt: TGTGCCAGCAGCTGGCTAGCGGGCGGAACAGATACGCAGTATTTT
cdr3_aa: CASSWLAGGTDTQYF

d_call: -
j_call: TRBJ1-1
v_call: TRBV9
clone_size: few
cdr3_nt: TGTGCCAGCAGCGTAGGAACAGGTACCAACACTGAAGCTTTCTTT
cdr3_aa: CASSVGTGTNTEAFF

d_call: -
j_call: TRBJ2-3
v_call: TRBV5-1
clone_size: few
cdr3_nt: TGCGCCAGCAGCTTAGAGACAGGCCGCACAGATACGCAGTATTTT
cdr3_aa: CASSLETGRTDTQYF

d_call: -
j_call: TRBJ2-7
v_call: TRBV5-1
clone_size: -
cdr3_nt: TGCGCCAGCAGCTTGGTGGGCGCAGGGGCCTACGAGCAGTACTTC
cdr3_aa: CASSLVGAGAYEQYF

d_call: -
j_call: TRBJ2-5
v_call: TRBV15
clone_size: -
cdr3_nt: TGTGCCACCAGCTCGTTGGGGATCCGCGGGCAGACCCAGTACTTC
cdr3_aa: CATSSLGIRGQTQYF

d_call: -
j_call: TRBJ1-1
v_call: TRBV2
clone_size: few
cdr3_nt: TGTGCCAGCAATCGACTTGCTGAAGCTTTCTTT
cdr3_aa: CASNRLAEAFF

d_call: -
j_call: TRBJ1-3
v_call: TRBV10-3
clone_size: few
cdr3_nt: TGTGCCATCTTAACAGGGCGGTCTGGAAACACCATATATTTT
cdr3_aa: CAILTGRSGNTIYF

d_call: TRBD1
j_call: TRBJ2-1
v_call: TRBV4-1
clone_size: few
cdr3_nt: TGCGCCAGCAGCCTTATAACAGGGGACAATGAGCAGTTCTTC
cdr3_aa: CASSLITGDNEQFF

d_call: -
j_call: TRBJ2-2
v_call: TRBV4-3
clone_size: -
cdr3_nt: TGCGCCAGCAGCCAGAGGGATTGCGCAGAGCTGAACACCGGGGAGCTGTTTTTT
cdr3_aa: CASSQRDCAELNTGELFF

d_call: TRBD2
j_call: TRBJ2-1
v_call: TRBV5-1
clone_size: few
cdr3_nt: TGCGCCAGCAGCTTGGAGGGGACTACCAATGAGCAGTTCTTC
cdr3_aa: CASSLEGTTNEQFF

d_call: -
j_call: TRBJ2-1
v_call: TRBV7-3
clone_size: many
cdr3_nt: TGTGCCAGCAGCTCTGGACGGTTTGGGAGTGAGCAGTTCTTC
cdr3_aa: CASSSGRFGSEQFF

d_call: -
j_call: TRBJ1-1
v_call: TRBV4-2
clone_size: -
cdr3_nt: TGTGCCAGCAGCCAAGGTACAGGGCCAGGGCGCCTCACTGAAGCTTTCTTT
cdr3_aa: CASSQGTGPGRLTEAFF

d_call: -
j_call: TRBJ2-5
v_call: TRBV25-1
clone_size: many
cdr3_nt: TGTGCCAGCAGTGAATGGGGGTTCCGGGGGGCCTTCAGACCCTGGTACCAAGAGACCCAGTACTTC
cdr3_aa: CASSEWGFRGAFRPWYQETQYF

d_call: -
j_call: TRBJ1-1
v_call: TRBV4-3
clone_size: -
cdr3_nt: TGCGCCAGCAGCCAGGGATCGGACAGTAAAGCTTTCTTT
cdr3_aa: CASSQGSDSKAFF

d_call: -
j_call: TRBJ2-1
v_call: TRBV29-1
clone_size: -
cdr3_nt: TGCAGCGTTGAAGGTATGCCGAGGCAAGTCAATGAGCAGTTCTTC
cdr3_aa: CSVEGMPRQVNEQFF

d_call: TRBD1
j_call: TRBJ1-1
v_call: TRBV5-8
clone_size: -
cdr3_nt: TGTGCCAGCAGCTGGACAGGGAGTACTGAAGCTTTCTTT
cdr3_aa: CASSWTGSTEAFF

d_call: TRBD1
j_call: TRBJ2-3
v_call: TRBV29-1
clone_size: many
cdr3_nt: TGCAGCGTTGACGGACTGGACAGGGGCCCACATACGCAGTATTTT
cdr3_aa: CSVDGLDRGPHTQYF

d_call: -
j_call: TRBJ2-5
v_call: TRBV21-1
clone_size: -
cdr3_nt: TGTGCCCGACGGGGCCAAGATGAGACCCAGTACTTC
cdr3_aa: CARRGQDETQYF

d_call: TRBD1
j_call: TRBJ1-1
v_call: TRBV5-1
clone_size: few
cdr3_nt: TGCGCCAGCAGCTTGGGGGACAGGGTGAACACTGAAGCTTTCTTT
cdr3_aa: CASSLGDRVNTEAFF

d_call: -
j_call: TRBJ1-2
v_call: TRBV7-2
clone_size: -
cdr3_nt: TGTGCCAGCAGCTTAGATGGGGGCGAGAACTATGGCTACACCTTC
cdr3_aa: CASSLDGGENYGYTF

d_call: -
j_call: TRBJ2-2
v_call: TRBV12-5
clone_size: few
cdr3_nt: TGTGCTAGTGGTTCCCTCCCCGGACCTTACGGGGAGCTGTTTTTT
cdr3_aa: CASGSLPGPYGELFF

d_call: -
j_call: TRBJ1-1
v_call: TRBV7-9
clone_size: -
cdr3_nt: TGTGCCAGCAGCCCTACTCGAAACATGAACACTGAAGCTTTCTTT
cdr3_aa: CASSPTRNMNTEAFF

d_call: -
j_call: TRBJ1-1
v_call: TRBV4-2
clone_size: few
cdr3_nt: TGTGCCAGCAGCCAGGAATCCGGACTGAACACTGAAGCTTTCTTT
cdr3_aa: CASSQESGLNTEAFF

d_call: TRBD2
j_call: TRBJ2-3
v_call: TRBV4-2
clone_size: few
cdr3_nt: TGTGCCAGCAGCCAAGCGGGACTAGCCCCCACAGATACGCAGTATTTT
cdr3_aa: CASSQAGLAPTDTQYF

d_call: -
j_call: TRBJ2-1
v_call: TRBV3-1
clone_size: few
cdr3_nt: TGTGCCAGCAGGCCGGGCCGGGCAGTCCTATGGCGGGGTGAGCAGTTCTTC
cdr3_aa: CASRPGRAVLWRGEQFF

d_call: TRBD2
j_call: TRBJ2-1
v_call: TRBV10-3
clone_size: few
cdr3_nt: TGTGCCATCAAAGATAGCGGGGGGGCTGGCAATGAGCAGTTCTTC
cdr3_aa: CAIKDSGGAGNEQFF

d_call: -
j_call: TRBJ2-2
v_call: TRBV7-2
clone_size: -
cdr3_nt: TGTGCCAGCAGCTACTATTACACCGGGGAGCTGTTTTTT
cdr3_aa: CASSYYYTGELFF

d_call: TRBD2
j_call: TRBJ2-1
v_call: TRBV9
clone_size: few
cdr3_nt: TGTGCCAGCAGCGTAGGTAGCGGGGACTACAATGAGCAGTTCTTC
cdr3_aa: CASSVGSGDYNEQFF